A single T cell receptor beta chain is shown here with its context. Its cognate antigen is unknown. Germline V gene lookup returns CDR1 SGHNT and CDR2 YENEEA. V shed 3 bases, J shed 5 bases, and the junction held 13 bases outside the gene matches. The CDR3 has 17 amino acids. The sample belongs to a study of vaccination and CD4 T cells after COVID-19. Study context: The authors used overlapping spike peptides from SARS-CoV-2, HCoV-NL63, HCoV-OC43 and HCoV-229E to stimulate cells.

The treatment is: roughly 11-day PBMC culture with coronavirus spike peptide pools or control peptides (ViraFEST assay). Prior to the COVID-19 pandemic (2011-2018), the unexposed donor's CD4+ T cells were collected. Cultures used around 2.2 million PBMCs per well, about 10 IU/ml IL-2 and 9.5 to 10 ug/ml peptides. Sequencing of DNA taken from cultured CD4+ T cells relied on the Oncomine TCR Beta short-read assay. A single record per CDR3 protein comes from TCRdb applying MiXCR to the PCR reads. Among several thousand distinct CDR3 sequences, approximately 39% were seen once, and the ten largest hold roughly 12%.

V gene TRBV11-3 combines with J gene TRBJ2-3, with 8 positions matching TRBD1. This TCR was recovered from a human donor in good health. Sequencing input: CD4+ T cells from blood, cultured in vitro. In DNA form, the CDR3 reads TGTGCCAGCAGCTTCCTAGGGGGACAGGCCCTTGGAGATACGCAGTATTTT. Its translation: CASSFLGGQALGDTQYF.